This T cell receptor beta chain was documented in a study of shared clonotypes between healthy human individuals. The germline gives CDR1 SGHTA, CDR2 FQGTGA. V was clipped by 3 bases and J by 6 bases, with 9 bases between them. This CDR3 is 12 amino acids long. Study findings and constraints: Naive subsets generally exceeded memory subsets in estimated richness. The naive CD4 repertoires of several donors were compared, and approximately 4.7% of clonotypes were shared.

Assay used: immunoSEQ multiplex PCR; TCRdb lists only in-frame clones, some missing. This sample has fewer than 400,000 clones; approximately 74% occur once, and the top ten carry approximately 10%. A remark on this clone: Antigen specificity is unknown.

The genes are TRBV7-3 and TRBJ2-7; the D is unclear. The origin of this receptor is a man aged 25-45 years in good health. Sequencing was carried out using memory CD4+ T cells sorted from blood. Regarding subset: CD45RA-negative fraction. CDR3 sequence reads: CASSFSPPEQYF. The CDR3, as DNA: TGTGCCAGCAGCTTCTCTCCCCCCGAGCAGTACTTC.